Sequencing of this T cell receptor (beta chain) was carried out in a study of blood T cell repertoires in COVID-19. Across the whole study: From the United States, Italy and Spain came samples of acute and convalescent COVID-19.

Germline CDR1 SGHAT, CDR2 FQNNGV. The CDR3 has 13 residues. V lost 5 bases and J 5 bases, leaving 12 bases between the germline ends. Some clones are missing from TCRdb's copy, which holds only in-frame ones; the method was immunoSEQ multiplex PCR. This table holds 250,000 to 350,000 clones, 89% found once. This clone occurred a few times. The J gene is TRBJ1-1, the V gene TRBV11-2, with D perhaps matching TRBD1 (5 bases). The sample consisted of peripheral blood. The clonotype originates from a woman aged 60-70 years with acute or convalescent COVID-19. CDR3 amino acids: CASSITGGTEAFF. CDR3 coding DNA: TGTGCCAGCAGCATCACGGGGGGGACTGAAGCTTTCTTT.